These 22 T cell receptor beta chains originate from one sample sequenced in a study of kidney transplant recipient with SARS-CoV-2 infection. TCRdb re-derived calls from the reads in MiXCR, one entry per CDR3 protein. The top ten clones hold about 7% of a sample with about 250,000 distinct CDR3 sequences, 29% of them seen once. This material consisted of a blood sample, taken at baseline and between days 110 and 120 from a kidney transplant recipient. The origin of the receptors is a male patient aged 25 to 39 who had COVID-19 and was a kidney transplant recipient. A subset of T cells may come from the graft donor.

Ten or more counts support this clonotype. J is TRBJ1-2 and V is TRBV16; D is uncertain. The germline V and J ends were trimmed by 5 bases and 4 bases, with 23 bases remaining between them. There are 17 residues in the CDR3. Germline V gene data show CDR1 as KGHSY and CDR2 as FQNENV. CDR3 protein: CASSSITVVRKTYGYTF. The DNA of the CDR3 is TGTGCCAGCAGCTCAATTACGGTCGTTAGAAAGACCTATGGCTACACCTTC.

The chain joins TRBV28 to TRBJ2-1; 10 nucleotides line up with TRBD1. V shed 6 bases and J 5 bases; nucleotides not matched to a gene: 13. CDR1 and CDR2 (germline): MDHEN, SYDVKM. This CDR3 is built from 17 residues. For the CDR3, the DNA is TGTGCCAGCAGCCTCTTAATCCGGGACAGGGGTCACAATGAGCAGTTCTTC. Protein sequence: CASSLLIRDRGHNEQFF.

The CDR3 loop is CASSAATGAYNEQFF. The CDR3 coding sequence is TGTGCCAGCAGTGCTGCGACTGGGGCCTACAATGAGCAGTTCTTC. This chain uses TRBV6-5 with TRBJ2-1; D gene unclear. The germline V and J ends were trimmed by 5 bases and 2 bases, with 13 bases remaining between them. CDR3 length: 15 residues. CDR1 is MNHEY, CDR2 SVGAGI, per germline.

Regarding this clonotype: This may be a read error, as it is one base from a much larger clone. The CDR3 DNA reads TGTGCCAGCAGGTGCGAGGTAGCTACAGCAAAGTCGGGCCACGTCCTGACTTTC. It specifies CASRCEVATAKSGHVLTF. The chain couples TRBV21-1 to TRBJ2-6. TRBV21-1 is tagged as a pseudogene. This CDR3 contains 18 residues.

This clonotype was detected only a few times. Being one base from a much bigger clone, this may be a read error. The chain uses TRBV6-5 and TRBJ1-3; D is undetermined. V was clipped by 0 bases and J by 2 bases, with 14 bases between them. The CDR3 extends over 17 amino acids. CDR1 is MNHEY and CDR2 is SVGAGI in the germline V gene. The CDR3 protein is CASSYSLTRGPGNTIYF. As DNA, the CDR3 is TGTGCCAGCAGTTACTCATTGACCAGAGGGCCTGGAAACACCATATATTTT.

Concerning this clonotype: No conserved phenylalanine or tryptophan ends this CDR3, so it is likely a read error. The V and J genes are TRBV6-1 and TRBJ1-2; unclear D gene. V was clipped by 5 bases and J by 4 bases, with 23 bases between them. Looked up from germline, CDR1 is MNHNS and CDR2 is SASEGT. This CDR3 comprises 17 residues. This chain's CDR3 is CASSPSEPYGRTYGYTL. The CDR3, as DNA: TGTGCCAGCAGTCCTTCGGAGCCTTACGGAAGGACCTATGGCTACACCCTC.

Turning to this clonotype: Being one base from a much bigger clone, this may be a read error. The V gene is TRBV9, the J gene TRBJ1-2; no clear D gene. This CDR3 spans 16 amino acids. From germline, CDR1 is SGDLS and CDR2 YYNGEE. V lost 7 bases, J lost 6 bases, and 25 bases lay in between. The DNA of the CDR3 is TGTGCCAGCGTGAGCAAGTACTCAAGAAAGACCCATGGCTACACCTTC. Amino acids: CASVSKYSRKTHGYTF.

This clonotype was counted only a few times. The junction departs from the called germline gene at one end, perhaps through a read error. The chain recombines TRBV20-1 with TRBJ1-2, with D uncertain. The V gene's germline CDR1 is DFQATT and CDR2 SNEGSKA (reference sequence). The CDR3 sequence is 13 residues long. The CDR3 nucleotides read TGCAGTGCGAGAGGCTGGTGGGGCTATGGCTACACCTTC. Its translation: CSARGWWGYGYTF.

Regarding this clonotype: A read error may explain this, as a much larger clone is one base away. This chain uses TRBV28 with TRBJ2-7; no reliable D call. The CDR3 consists of 13 residues. Germline lookup yields CDR1 MDHEN and CDR2 SYDVKM. CDR3 in DNA: TGTGCCAACAGTTTAGTCAGTCTCTACGAGCAGTACTTC. Translation: CANSLVSLYEQYF.

This clonotype was counted at least ten times. The chain employs TRBV5-6 and TRBJ1-2; 10 bases map to TRBD1. V shed 2 bases and J 0 bases; nucleotides not matched to a gene: 10. Germline CDR1 reads SGHDT; CDR2 reads YYEEEE. The length of the CDR3 is 18 residues. CDR3 sequence: CASSFRDRGYLANYGYTF. The CDR3 DNA reads TGTGCCAGCAGCTTCCGGGACAGGGGATACCTAGCTAACTATGGCTACACCTTC.

This clonotype was seen repeatedly, ten times or more. The chain carries TRBV4-3 and TRBJ2-1; weak D call: TRBD2 (5 bases). This CDR3 comprises 15 residues. CDR1 and CDR2 from the germline V gene are LGHNA and YSLEER. The ends were cut back, 3 bases at V and 3 bases at J, with 12 bases in the middle. The CDR3 loop reads CASSHVLADYNEQFF. CDR3 nucleotides: TGCGCCAGCAGCCATGTGCTAGCTGACTACAATGAGCAGTTCTTC.

V gene TRBV7-3 combines with J gene TRBJ2-7; maybe TRBD2 (6 bases). The tail of the sequence fits TRBJ2-5 better, so the J call may be wrong. The CDR3 spans 16 residues. Germline values: CDR1 SGHTA, CDR2 FQGTGA. Here the CDR3 reads CASSLGLGRGGETQYF. The CDR3 DNA follows: TGTGCCAGCAGCTTAGGGCTAGGGCGGGGCGGAGAGACCCAGTACTTC.

Turning to this clonotype: With a much larger clone just one base away, this may be a read error. The rearrangement uses TRBV5-6 and TRBJ1-2; D gene unclear. V was trimmed by 7 bases and J by 4 bases, leaving 23 bases between them. Per the germline V gene, CDR1 is SGHDT and CDR2 is YYEEEE. This CDR3 comprises 16 residues. DNA for the CDR3: TGTGCCAGCGGGTTCGGCAATAGTCGAACGACCTATGGCTACACCTTC. As protein: CASGFGNSRTTYGYTF.

The chain employs TRBV9 and TRBJ2-3; 9 bases align to TRBD2. This CDR3 spans 17 amino acids. CDR1 is SGDLS, CDR2 YYNGEE, per germline. V lost 0 bases, J lost 3 bases, and 8 bases stayed unmatched. The CDR3 sequence is CASSVGSAGGSTDTQYF. The CDR3, as DNA: TGTGCCAGCAGCGTAGGATCAGCGGGGGGAAGTACAGATACGCAGTATTTT.

In its sample, this clonotype was seen many times. This rearrangement joins TRBV15 to TRBJ1-2; D unclear. The germline gives CDR1 LNHNV, CDR2 YYDKDF (reference sequence). The CDR3 sequence is 17 residues long. V was shortened by 5 bases and J by 4 bases, with 23 bases between the two germline ends. The CDR3 DNA follows: TGTGCCACCAGCTATCCTTCAAGGTGTGGAAAGACCTATGGCTACACCTTC. It translates to CATSYPSRCGKTYGYTF.

This clonotype was found many times. This chain joins TRBV14 and TRBJ2-2, with D maybe TRBD1 (5 bases). The V end lost 3 bases, the J end lost 3 bases, and 17 bases lay between the germline ends. The CDR3 is made up of 17 amino acids. Germline CDR1 and CDR2: SGHDN and FVKESK. The CDR3 DNA sequence: TGTGCCAGCAGCCAGGACACAGCGTGGGCGTACACCGGGGAGCTGTTTTTT. Residues: CASSQDTAWAYTGELFF.

In this sample, this clonotype turned up a few times. A much larger clone differs by one base, so this may be a read error. The J gene is TRBJ1-5, the V gene TRBV25-1, with 7 bases fitting TRBD1. V gave up 7 bases and J gave up 3 bases; unmatched junction bases: 6. From germline, CDR1 is MGHDK and CDR2 SYGVNS. The CDR3 is 14 residues long. The CDR3 DNA follows: TGTGCCAGCAATGGGGGACAGAACAATCAGCCCCAGCATTTT. Protein: CASNGGQNNQPQHF. The full variable domain, in which reference TRBV25-1 and TRBJ1-5 provide the parts outside the CDR3, is EADIYQTPRYLVIGTGKKITLECSQTMGHDKMYWYQQDPGMELHLIHYSYGVNSTEKGDLSSESTVSRIRTEHFPLTLESARPSHTSQYLCASNGGQNNQPQHFGDGTRLSIL.

The sample holds a few counts of this clonotype. V gene TRBV12-3 or TRBV12-4 combines with J gene TRBJ1-2; no reliable D call. V lost 3 bases and J 4 bases, leaving 21 bases between the germline ends. The CDR3 length is 17 residues. CDR3 nucleotide sequence: TGTGCCAGCAGTTTGGCCCCCACAGCAGGAAAGACCTATGGCTACACCTTC. Translated, it gives CASSLAPTAGKTYGYTF.

A word on this clonotype: A read error may explain this, as a much larger clone is one base away. The chain is built from TRBV5-6 and TRBJ1-2; no clear D gene. V gave up 6 bases and J gave up 4 bases, with 22 bases separating them. The length of the CDR3 is 16 residues. The V gene's germline CDR1 is SGHDT and CDR2 YYEEEE. Written as DNA, the CDR3 is TGTGCCAGCACGCCATCCAATAGTCGAAAGACCTATGGCTACACCTTC. Encoded protein: CASTPSNSRKTYGYTF.

With regard to this clonotype: A read error is possible here, since a much larger clone lies one base away. The chain has TRBV8-2 and TRBJ2-6; the DNA was not compared with TRBD1, the D call given in the table. TRBV8-2 represents a pseudogene. The CDR3 spans 17 residues. This chain's CDR3 is CGNKRRTTQSRANVLTF. The CDR3 coding sequence is TGTGGCAACAAACGGAGGACAACACAAAGTCGGGCCAACGTCCTGACTTTC.

This clonotype has a count of ten or more. This chain connects TRBV20-1 to TRBJ1-3; D may be TRBD1 (6 bases). V lost 5 bases and J 4 bases, leaving 15 bases between the germline ends. The CDR3 sequence is 14 residues long. Germline V gene data show CDR1 as DFQATT and CDR2 as SNEGSKA (reference sequence). In DNA form, the CDR3 reads TGCAGTGCTCCACCAGACAGGACCGGAAACACCATATATTTT. Its protein is CSAPPDRTGNTIYF.

Worth noting for this clonotype: The junction does not match germline at one end; this may be a read error. The V call is TRBV15, the J call TRBJ1-2; no definite D call. The CDR3 covers 17 residues. Germline assignment: CDR1 LNHNV and CDR2 YYDKDF (reference sequence). CDR3 coding DNA: TGTGCCACCAGCGCTGGTAAAAGGTGTGGAAAGACCTATGGCCACACCTTC. Its protein is CATSAGKRCGKTYGHTF.